This T cell receptor beta chain was recovered during a study of cytomegalovirus exposure and HLA in healthy donors. A few counts support this clone. The antigen is unknown. Study-wide findings and caveats: Productive status was seen about 87% or about 30% of the time for most TCR beta V segments in an earlier analysis. Later findings reportedly placed an Asian-associated ancestry cluster below the roughly 670-donor mean for N-insertions.

Samples came from healthy bone marrow donors. Primers: 60 Vbeta forward and 13 Jbeta reverse. Only in-frame clones appear in the TCRdb table, and some are missing; sequencing was by immunoSEQ multiplex PCR. The data hold about 160,000 clones, with roughly 88% observed a single time. This receptor was identified in a man aged 45-60 years in good health and CMV-seropositive. Material: PBMCs.

The CDR3 sequence: CASSRGLLYEQYF. CDR3 coding DNA: TGCGCCAGTTCGAGGGGGCTCCTCTACGAGCAGTACTTC. The rearrangement joins TRBV10-1 to TRBJ2-7, with TRBD1 matching 7 bases. Germline lookup yields CDR1 WNHNN and CDR2 SYGVQD (reference sequence). V lost 9 bases and J lost 3; bases outside the gene matches: 8. CDR3 length: 13 amino acids.